This TCR beta chain emerged from a study of blood T cell repertoires in COVID-19. The CDR3 spans 16 residues. The V segment lost 1 base and the J segment 1 base; nucleotides outside the gene matches: 2. Germline CDR1 is MNHNS and CDR2 is SASEGT. Only in-frame clones appear in the TCRdb table, and some are missing; sequencing was by immunoSEQ multiplex PCR. The sample has roughly 350,000 clones, 85% to 90% seen once. Sequencing was performed on peripheral blood. This chain uses TRBV6-1 with TRBJ1-4; 8 bases line up with TRBD1. The source of this sequence is a woman in her 70s with COVID-19, enrolled during active disease. The DNA of the CDR3 is TGTGCCAGCAGTGAAGGCAGGGGGCGAACTAATGAAAAACTGTTTTTT. Amino acids: CASSEGRGRTNEKLFF.